The rows below give T cell receptor beta chains drawn from one sample of a study of blood T cell repertoires in COVID-19. TCRdb's table, derived via immunoSEQ multiplex PCR, lists solely in-frame clones and lacks some. The sample carries over 60,000 clones, 90% recorded once. Material for sequencing was peripheral blood. The receptors were gathered from a man in his fifties or sixties with acute or convalescent COVID-19. Each CDR3 is given with its conserved first and last residue. D genes are given only for firm matches. Only part of the rows carry a size: once, few, many, or a class if the clone is expanded.

v_gene,j_gene,d_gene,abundance,CDR3aa,CDR3nt
TRBV11-2,TRBJ2-2,TRBD2,.,CASSWAGDNTGELFF,TGTGCCAGCAGCTGGGCGGGGGATAACACCGGGGAGCTGTTTTTT
TRBV18,TRBJ2-1,.,.,CASETQVNEQFF,TGTGCCAGCGAGACTCAAGTCAATGAGCAGTTCTTC
TRBV5-5,TRBJ2-1,.,once,CASSLEQSYNEQFF,TGTGCCAGCAGCTTGGAGCAATCCTACAATGAGCAGTTCTTC
TRBV6-2/TRBV6-3,TRBJ2-3,.,.,CASSLGFTSGVDTQYF,TGTGCCAGCAGTTTAGGTTTCACCAGCGGCGTGGATACGCAGTATTTT
TRBV27,TRBJ1-1,TRBD1,.,CASNTAGGRTEAFF,TGTGCCAGTAATACCGCAGGGGGTCGCACTGAAGCTTTCTTT
TRBV18,TRBJ2-7,TRBD2,.,CASSPPETSGRYSYEQYF,TGTGCCAGCTCACCACCCGAGACTAGCGGGAGGTACTCCTACGAGCAGTACTTC
TRBV30,TRBJ2-3,TRBD2,.,CAWSIGRTSGSPDTQYF,TGTGCCTGGAGTATTGGGCGGACTAGCGGGAGTCCGGATACGCAGTATTTT
TRBV7-8,TRBJ2-3,TRBD2,.,CASSFRRPGLAGPDTQYF,TGTGCCAGCAGCTTCCGAAGGCCGGGACTAGCGGGACCAGATACGCAGTATTTT
TRBV7-2,TRBJ2-5,TRBD1,.,CASSVGTGKRETQYF,TGTGCCAGCAGCGTCGGGACAGGGAAACGAGAGACCCAGTACTTC
TRBV18,TRBJ1-4,.,.,CASSPKPGASNEKLFF,TGTGCCAGCTCACCAAAGCCAGGGGCGAGTAATGAAAAACTGTTTTTT
TRBV10-3,TRBJ2-7,TRBD1,.,CAIGTGNYEQYF,TGTGCCATTGGGACAGGGAACTACGAGCAGTACTTC
TRBV7-2,TRBJ1-5,.,once,CASSLAGPLTGQPQHF,TGTGCCAGCAGCTTAGCCGGTCCCCTCACGGGGCAGCCCCAGCATTTT
TRBV12-3/TRBV12-4,TRBJ2-7,TRBD1,.,CASSRTGPEQYF,TGTGCCAGCAGTAGGACAGGGCCCGAGCAGTACTTC
TRBV9,TRBJ2-5,.,.,CASSPGRRETQYF,TGTGCCAGCAGCCCGGGAAGGCGGGAGACCCAGTACTTC